This T cell receptor (beta chain) was sequenced for a study of T cells expressing NK-cell markers. CDR3 length: 16 amino acids. Germline CDR1 and CDR2: SGHDN and FVKESK. One entry per CDR3 protein, without DNA, is what TCRdb gives after re-calling the 5' RACE reads. The sample holds approximately 150,000 distinct CDR3 sequences. The sequenced sample was blood T cells: a sorted CD56 or NKG2C T cell subset, CD4+ or CD8+ T cells, or bulk PBMC T cells (not recorded which). The chain joins TRBV14 to TRBJ2-7. The receptor's source is a young man in good health. CDR3 loop: CASSHATLTGRHEQYF. The full variable domain, completed using reference TRBV14 and TRBJ2-7, is EAGVTQFPSHSVIEKGQTVTLRCDPISGHDNLYWYRRVMGKEIKFLLHFVKESKQDESGMPNNRFLAERTGGTYSTLKVQPAELEDSGVYFCASSHATLTGRHEQYFGPGTRLTVT.